This entry lists 14 T cell receptor beta chains sequenced from one sample in a study of T cell responses to AZD1222 COVID-19 vaccine (dated by TCRdb to 2020 to 2022). The intended sense of this specimen's time point label: about 28 days (+/-7) after the second vaccine dose. Library method: the immunoSEQ multiplex PCR assay. TCRdb provides this immuneACCESS table in a form limited to in-frame rearrangements. Some clones are lacking; in checked studies, under half of them reflect an unresolved V gene, and why the rest are absent is not known. For this sample the table gives tens of thousands of clones, of which approximately 80% were detected only once. About 18% of the sample is held by the ten biggest clonotypes. The sample consisted of peripheral blood, taken 28 days after the second AZD1222 dose. These receptors were collected from an adult who received the AZD1222 COVID-19 vaccine.

V gene TRBV10-3 combines with J gene TRBJ1-5; the match to TRBD1 covers 7 bases. J was trimmed by 1 base and V by 4 bases; bases with no gene match: 4. This CDR3 region has 15 residues. From germline, CDR1 is ENHRY and CDR2 SYGVKD. CDR3 protein: CAISGNRGSNQPQHF. The CDR3 DNA reads TGTGCCATCAGTGGGAACAGGGGCAGCAATCAGCCCCAGCATTTT.

This clone was counted once. J is TRBJ1-2 and V is TRBV5-1; D is uncertain. The CDR3 loop spans 13 amino acids. Germline CDR1 reads SGHRS; CDR2 reads YFSETQ. V was shortened by 1 base and J by 5 bases, with 9 bases between the two germline ends. In DNA form, the CDR3 reads TGCGCCAGCAGCTTGACCGAGAATTATGGCTACACCTTC. It is translated as CASSLTENYGYTF. The variable domain in full, with the rest retrieved from reference TRBV5-1 and TRBJ1-2, is KAGVTQTPRYLIKTRGQQVTLSCSPISGHRSVSWYQQTPGQGLQFLFEYFSETQRNKGNFPGRFSGRQFSNSRSEMNVSTLELGDSALYLCASSLTENYGYTFGSGTRLTVV.

The sample holds a few counts of this clone. J is TRBJ2-7 and V is TRBV7-9; TRBD2 matches 10 bases. Germline V gene sequence: CDR1 SEHNR, CDR2 FQNEAQ (reference sequence). Trimming removed 6 bases from V and 0 bases from J; junction bases left unmatched: 11. The CDR3 is 17 residues long. CDR3 residues: CASRPDGASGSSYEQYF. The CDR3, as DNA: TGTGCCAGCAGACCCGATGGGGCTAGCGGGAGCTCCTACGAGCAGTACTTC.

CDR3 bases: TGTGCCAGCACCTCGAGCGCTAACTATGGCTACACCTTC. This gives the protein CASTSSANYGYTF. This chain connects TRBV6-5 to TRBJ1-2; D is unclear. Trimming pared 7 bases from V and 0 bases from J, leaving 9 bases between. Germline-derived CDR1 and CDR2 are MNHEY and SVGAGI. This CDR3 is built from 13 residues.

V usage is TRBV7-9 and J usage is TRBJ1-1; D is unclear. The CDR3 totals 14 residues. The ends were cut back, 3 bases at V and 4 bases at J, with 12 bases in the middle. Germline CDR1 is SEHNR and CDR2 is FQNEAQ (reference sequence). CDR3 region: CASSFSGVATEAFF. CDR3 sequence (DNA): TGTGCCAGCAGCTTTTCTGGGGTTGCCACTGAAGCTTTCTTT.

The rearrangement uses TRBV7-2 and TRBJ1-1; D call uncertain. The CDR3 is made up of 13 amino acids. The V gene's germline CDR1 is SGHTA and CDR2 FQGNSA. Between the trimmed V and J ends, which lost 5 bases and 0 bases, there was a span of 7 bases. This chain's CDR3 is CASSIEMNTEAFF. The CDR3 DNA is TGTGCCAGCAGCATAGAGATGAACACTGAAGCTTTCTTT.

The V call is TRBV9, the J call TRBJ1-2, with a tentative D call TRBD1 (5 bases). The V gene's germline CDR1 is SGDLS and CDR2 YYNGEE. The CDR3 covers 16 residues. The V end was cut by 3 bases, the J end by 5 bases, with 20 bases between. The CDR3 is CASSADAWQGSYGYTF. The DNA for the CDR3 is TGTGCCAGCAGCGCCGATGCTTGGCAGGGAAGTTATGGCTACACCTTC.

As regards this clone: Germline is not matched at one junction end, which may reflect a read error. The CDR3 region has the DNA TGTGCCAGTACTATATTCGGGAACAGGGGAAACGCTGAAGCTTTCTTT. Its protein is CASTIFGNRGNAEAFF. The chain carries TRBV19 and TRBJ1-1, with TRBD1 matching over 7 bases. From germline, CDR1 is LNHDA and CDR2 SQIVND (reference sequence). This CDR3 has 16 amino acids.

This chain connects TRBV2 to TRBJ2-3; TRBD1 agrees at 8 bases. Trimming took 8 bases from V and 1 from J; bases not matched to a gene: 5. The CDR3 contains 14 residues. The germline CDR1 and CDR2 sequences are SNHLY and FYNNEI. CDR3 protein: CASLTGVGTDTQYF. As DNA, the CDR3 is TGTGCCAGCTTGACAGGGGTGGGCACAGATACGCAGTATTTT.

CDR3 nucleotide sequence: TGTGCCAGCAGCGTCGGGACAGACCAATACTACGAGCAGTACTTC. Amino acids: CASSVGTDQYYEQYF. The chain has TRBV9 and TRBJ2-7; 7 bases fit TRBD1. The CDR3 spans 15 residues. Germline-derived CDR1 and CDR2 are SGDLS and YYNGEE. The ends lost 2 bases at V and 3 bases at J; junction bases unmatched: 8.

This clone was counted between two and nine times. CDR3 DNA sequence: TGTGCCATCAGTGAGGGACAGACACTAAGCTCCTATAATTCACCCCTCCACTTT. Its protein product is CAISEGQTLSSYNSPLHF. The chain is built from TRBV10-3 and TRBJ1-6; maybe TRBD1 (6 bases). The V gene lost 2 bases and the J gene lost 0 bases, with 14 bases spanning the gap. Germline-derived CDR1 and CDR2 are ENHRY and SYGVKD. The CDR3 is 18 amino acids.

The chain uses TRBV7-9 and TRBJ1-4; 7 bases are shared with TRBD1. Germline lookup yields CDR1 SEHNR and CDR2 FQNEAQ (reference sequence). The CDR3 runs 17 residues. V trimming: 5 bases; J trimming: 2 bases; junction bases outside the gene matches: 11. The CDR3 DNA sequence: TGTGCCAGCAGCCAACGACAGGGTAGATCGACTAATGAAAAACTGTTTTTT. It is translated as CASSQRQGRSTNEKLFF.

V and J are TRBV6-1 and TRBJ1-5; D is possibly TRBD1 (6 bases). V was trimmed by 2 bases and J by 5 bases, leaving 13 bases between them. Germline CDR1 and CDR2: MNHNS and SASEGT. This CDR3 spans 15 amino acids. CDR3 in DNA: TGTGCCAGCAGTGAATCGGGGGGGCGCCATCAGCCCCAGCATTTT. It codes for CASSESGGRHQPQHF.

This clone was seen once. The J gene is TRBJ2-2, the V gene TRBV19, with D unresolved. The CDR3 is made up of 14 amino acids. Germline CDR1 LNHDA, CDR2 SQIVND (reference sequence). Trimming took 9 bases from V and 5 from J, leaving 16 bases between them. For the CDR3, the DNA is TGTGCCAGCCTTCAGGCGCACGGGACCGGGGAGCTGTTTTTT. Residues: CASLQAHGTGELFF.